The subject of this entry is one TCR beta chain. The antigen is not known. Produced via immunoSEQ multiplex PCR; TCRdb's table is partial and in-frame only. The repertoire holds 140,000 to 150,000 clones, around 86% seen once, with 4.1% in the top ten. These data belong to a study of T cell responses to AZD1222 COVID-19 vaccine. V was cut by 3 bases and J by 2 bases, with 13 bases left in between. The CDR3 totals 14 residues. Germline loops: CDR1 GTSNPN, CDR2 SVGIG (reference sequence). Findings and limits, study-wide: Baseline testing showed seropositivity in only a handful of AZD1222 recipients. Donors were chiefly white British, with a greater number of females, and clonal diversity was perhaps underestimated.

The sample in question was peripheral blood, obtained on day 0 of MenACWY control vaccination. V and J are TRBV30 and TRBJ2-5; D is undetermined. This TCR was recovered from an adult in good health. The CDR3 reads CAWRPKQAQETQYF. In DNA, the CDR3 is TGTGCCTGGAGACCAAAGCAGGCACAAGAGACCCAGTACTTC.